The rows below give T cell receptor beta chains drawn from one sample of a study of OX40 agonist ivuxolimab in advanced cancers. Profiled with immunoSEQ multiplex PCR; TCRdb holds only in-frame clones, not every one. The data show tens of thousands of clones, 70% to 85% seen once. The sequences come from CD4+ or CD8+ T cells sorted from blood, collected in a trial of the OX40 agonist ivuxolimab. The origin of the receptors is an adult with an advanced solid tumor such as melanoma, head and neck, liver or kidney cancer. CDR3s include the opening cysteine and the closing phenylalanine or tryptophan. D genes are given only for firm matches. Clone size, where shown, is once, few, many, or a class for clones that have expanded.

J: TRBJ2-2
V: TRBV29-1
D: .
size: .
DNA: TGCAGCGTTTCGGACAGCAAGGCCGGGGAGCTGTTTTTT
CDR3: CSVSDSKAGELFF

J: TRBJ2-1
V: TRBV7-2
D: TRBD1
size: .
DNA: TGTGCCAGCAGCTTTTTTGGGACAGGGAGGGGTGAGCAGTTCTTC
CDR3: CASSFFGTGRGEQFF

J: TRBJ1-3
V: TRBV7-9
D: .
size: .
DNA: TGTGCCAGCAGCTCTGGTCGAGGGGCCGGAAACACCATATATTTT
CDR3: CASSSGRGAGNTIYF

J: TRBJ2-1
V: TRBV29-1
D: .
size: few
DNA: TGCAGCGTTGGAAGGGCCCATGAGCAGTTCTTC
CDR3: CSVGRAHEQFF

J: TRBJ1-3
V: TRBV9
D: .
size: .
DNA: TGTGCCAGCAGCGTAGACGGAAACACCATATATTTT
CDR3: CASSVDGNTIYF

J: TRBJ2-2
V: TRBV6-6
D: TRBD2
size: .
DNA: TGTGCCAGCAAAAGAGGGACTAGCGGTGATATCGGGGAGCTGTTTTTT
CDR3: CASKRGTSGDIGELFF

J: TRBJ2-5
V: TRBV9
D: .
size: .
DNA: TGTGCCAGCAGCGTAGATGTGAAGGAGACCCAGTACTTC
CDR3: CASSVDVKETQYF

J: TRBJ2-2
V: TRBV7-8
D: .
size: .
DNA: TGTGCCAGCAGCTTATTGCCAGGGACAAACACCGGGGAGCTGTTTTTT
CDR3: CASSLLPGTNTGELFF

J: TRBJ2-5
V: TRBV28
D: TRBD2
size: .
DNA: TGTGCCAGCAGTTTATGGGAGCGGGGGTTCCAAGAGACCCAGTACTTC
CDR3: CASSLWERGFQETQYF

J: TRBJ2-2
V: TRBV28
D: .
size: .
DNA: TGTGCCAGCAGTCAGCTTGCCGGGGAGCTGTTTTTT
CDR3: CASSQLAGELFF

J: TRBJ2-3
V: TRBV6-6
D: TRBD2
size: .
DNA: TGTGCCAGCAGTTATCGCGGGAGGGCCGGTACAGATACGCAGTATTTT
CDR3: CASSYRGRAGTDTQYF

J: TRBJ1-5
V: TRBV4-1
D: .
size: .
DNA: TGCGCCAGCAGCCAAGATTACTGGGGGGGAGGCCAGCCCCAGCATTTT
CDR3: CASSQDYWGGGQPQHF

J: TRBJ1-5
V: TRBV6-1
D: .
size: .
DNA: TGTGCCAGCAGTGAAAGGGCGGGGTATAGCAATCAGCCCCAGCATTTT
CDR3: CASSERAGYSNQPQHF

J: TRBJ2-3
V: TRBV27
D: .
size: .
DNA: TGTGCCAGCAGTAACTACATGAGCACAGATACGCAGTATTTT
CDR3: CASSNYMSTDTQYF

J: TRBJ2-3
V: TRBV29-1
D: .
size: few
DNA: TGCAGCGTTGAGTCCAGTGGGATAACGCAGTATTTT
CDR3: CSVESSGITQYF

J: TRBJ2-1
V: TRBV27
D: TRBD1
size: .
DNA: TGTGCCAGCAGTGGACAGGGGGAGACAGGTGAGCAGTTCTTC
CDR3: CASSGQGETGEQFF

J: TRBJ1-2
V: TRBV19
D: .
size: few
DNA: TGTGCCAGTAGCGGCGGGGCCACTAACTATGGCTACACCTTC
CDR3: CASSGGATNYGYTF

J: TRBJ1-1
V: TRBV18
D: .
size: .
DNA: TGTGCCAGCTCACCACCGTTCAGTATAAACACTGAAGCTTTCTTT
CDR3: CASSPPFSINTEAFF

J: TRBJ1-5
V: TRBV11-2
D: .
size: .
DNA: TGTGCCAGCAGCCCGACAATCAATCAGCCCCAGCATTTT
CDR3: CASSPTINQPQHF

J: TRBJ1-2
V: TRBV7-9
D: .
size: once
DNA: TGTGCCAGCAGCTTAGCCAGGGGACTTAACTATGGCTACACCTTC
CDR3: CASSLARGLNYGYTF

J: TRBJ1-2
V: TRBV5-4
D: .
size: .
DNA: TGTGCCAGCAGCTTGGGGGGGGAATATGGCTACACCTTC
CDR3: CASSLGGEYGYTF

J: TRBJ1-3
V: TRBV16
D: .
size: .
DNA: TGTGCCAGCAGCCAATTCGGCGGTGGAAACACCATATATTTT
CDR3: CASSQFGGGNTIYF

J: TRBJ1-2
V: TRBV2
D: TRBD1
size: .
DNA: TGTGCCAGCAGTCTACAGGGGGCGGGCTATGGCTACACCTTC
CDR3: CASSLQGAGYGYTF

J: TRBJ1-2
V: TRBV6-1
D: .
size: .
DNA: .
CDR3: CASTSVGSGAF

J: TRBJ1-3
V: TRBV2
D: .
size: .
DNA: TGTGCCAGCAGTTTCCGTCTTGGAAACACCATATATTTT
CDR3: CASSFRLGNTIYF

J: TRBJ1-1
V: TRBV7-9
D: .
size: .
DNA: TGTGCCAGCACCGGGGCAGTTGACACTGAAGCTTTCTTT
CDR3: CASTGAVDTEAFF

J: TRBJ2-1
V: TRBV6-5
D: TRBD2
size: .
DNA: TGTGCCAGCAGTCTAGCGGGAGCCCCCTACAATGAGCAGTTCTTC
CDR3: CASSLAGAPYNEQFF